The clone carrying this T cell receptor beta chain was observed at least ten times. Its antigen remains unidentified. CDR3 length: 15 amino acids. Germline V CDR1 and CDR2: MNHNY, SVGAGI (reference sequence). The V end was cut by 8 bases, the J end by 0 bases, with 16 bases between. In the library, individual cDNA molecules carried attached unique molecular identifiers. Each CDR3 protein is one row after TCRdb ran MiXCR on the 5' RACE reads. The profile covers tens of thousands of distinct CDR3 sequences, with about 5.7% appearing a single time and less than 25% taken by the ten largest. This record comes from a study of early T cells in non-severe SARS-CoV-2 infection. Study-level background: The input, bulk RNA from unsorted whole blood, was sequenced, and chains were unpaired. Overall study findings and caveats: Matching results from VDJdb favored anti-spike CD8 responses, leaving private and CD4 specificities undetected.

The specimen comprised whole blood, sampled at baseline. The TCR sequence derives from an adult who was a healthcare worker with PCR-confirmed SARS-CoV-2 infection or an uninfected control (not recorded which). This chain uses TRBV6-6 with TRBJ1-1, with a weak D call TRBD1 (5 bases). The CDR3 DNA follows: TGTGCCAGCGGTAGGGGTGAGGGCATGAACACTGAAGCTTTCTTT. Encoded protein: CASGRGEGMNTEAFF.